This T cell receptor (beta chain) originates from a study of blood T cell repertoires in COVID-19 (dated by TCRdb to the early 2020s). Some background on the complete study: Collaborator samples came from the United States, Italy and Spain and covered acute and convalescent phases of COVID-19. The prospective study material was composed of cDNA or gDNA derived from T cells, B-cell-depleted T cells, or PBMCs. Subjects who had been exposed to COVID-19, were actively infected with it, or had recovered from it provided the deeply sampled blood TCRbeta repertoires that made up the dataset. The repertoires were released in a freely available public database meant as a resource for research on the immune response to SARS-CoV-2. The samples were drawn from two sources: the first 160 participants of the ongoing ImmuneRACE study, and about 1,300 subjects contributed by 6 global collaborators. Sample metadata almost always included a de-identified subject ID, COVID-19 status, age in years and sex. HLA class I and class II types, where available, came from metadata supplied by the sample provider rather than from assay-based typing. Study-level results and caveats: Clinical and demographic metadata were provided uncurated, with the amount varying by source and participant.

Enrolling through a virtual design, the prospective study's participants ranged in age from roughly 18 to 89 years and lived across 24 United States geographic areas. Cohort assignment in the prospective study relied on participant-reported clinical history from a screening survey and a study questionnaire. Mobile phlebotomists in the prospective study collected whole blood, serum and a nasopharyngeal or oropharyngeal swab from every participant. Prospective study participants could optionally give additional blood draws and questionnaires over an approximately two-month period. Blood samples from the prospective study were shipped frozen or at room temperature prior to DNA extraction. The immunoSEQ Assay, a bias-controlled multiplex PCR, was used to amplify TCRbeta CDR3 regions from genomic DNA. The authors' pipeline ran thus. The number of nucleated cells in each sample was estimated from the amplification of reference gene primers within the assay. To quantify the absolute abundance of each unique TCRbeta CDR3 rearrangement, sequence reads were collapsed and filtered. For each sample, productive Simpson clonality was calculated by taking the square root of Simpson's diversity index across productive rearrangements. Not all clones reach the TCRdb copy of this immuneACCESS table, which keeps in-frame sequences only. Checked studies attribute under half of the gap to unresolved V genes and leave the rest unexplained. The DNA was the basis for D and trimming; V, J and clone size are from that table. The sample contains fewer than 500,000 clones, around 89% of them found a single time. The ten most abundant clones make up approximately 1% of the sample.

With respect to this clone: Its recognized antigen is unknown. Within one base of it there is no much larger clone, and no base qualities were kept.

This clonotype was sampled from a woman younger than 45 with acute COVID-19. Source material: PBMCs or T cells enriched from blood (not recorded which).

The DNA is TGTGCCAGCAGTCTGACCCCAAAGGGGTCCTACGAGCAGTACTTC. This gives the protein CASSLTPKGSYEQYF. The sequence joins TRBV2 to TRBJ2-7; a tentative D call is TRBD1 (5 bases match). The CDR3 measures 15 amino acids from cysteine to phenylalanine. Solely the CDR3 DNA is kept, with 45 bases framed from the first base. V drops 5 bases and J drops 1 base, leaving 15 bases in between. In the germline V gene, CDR1 corresponds to SNHLY and CDR2 to FYNNEI.